This record concerns one T cell receptor beta chain sequence. This receptor's antigen is unknown. No base-level quality is on record; no much larger clone is a single base apart. The sample is drawn from a study of CD8 T cells in Susac syndrome (dated by TCRdb to the late 2010s). In terms of the full investigation: Whether CD8+ T cell activation and differentiation in Susac syndrome was antigen driven was tested using repertoire sequencing. CD8+ T cell repertoire clonality was compared between around eleven healthy donors, approximately 14 Susac syndrome patients and around 16 multiple sclerosis patients. Study-level results and caveats: The study acknowledged that relatively few individuals were included in the TCR sequencing and HLA analysis.

High-throughput TCR beta sequencing profiled peripheral blood CD8+ and CD4+ T cells from healthy donors, Susac syndrome patients and multiple sclerosis patients. Treatment-naive patients with stable or active relapsing-remitting disease fulfilling revised McDonald criteria were used as multiple sclerosis controls. CD8+ TEMRA cells were enriched by FACS, while bulk CD8+ and CD4+ T cells were purified by magnetic negative isolation. Blood was drawn into EDTA tubes, processed within 24 hours, and PBMCs were isolated by density gradient centrifugation. PBMCs intended for TCR sequencing were frozen in liquid nitrogen and were later thawed in a 37 degrees C water bath. The sorted or isolated CD4+, CD8+ and CD8+ TEMRA cells reached a purity of at least 90%. The CDR3 has 16 amino acids, counting the end cysteine and phenylalanine. Only CDR3 DNA remains: 48 bases, in frame from the first base. Trimming takes 4 bases off V and 1 base off J; junction bases not matched to a gene: 6. The CDR1 and CDR2 encoded by the germline V gene (reference sequence) are SGHNT and YYREEE.

RNA was extracted with the RNeasy kit and 0.5 to 1 ug was reverse transcribed using random hexamers. The immunoSEQ multiplex PCR assay, covering 54 Vbeta and 13 Jbeta segments, was used to amplify TCR beta CDR3 regions. PCR amplification bias was corrected by using a synthetic template baseline for primer optimization and computational correction. Turning to the authors' computational methods: Reads were annotated to V, D and J genes according to IMGT and were analyzed with immunoSEQ Analyzer, with only productive sequences retained. Clonality was calculated as one minus the Shannon entropy normalized by log2 of the number of productive unique sequences. For each patient and control, public and private clones were evaluated within the 100 most prevalent clones. Susac-specific clones were defined as absent from healthy and MS cohorts, 850 to 1,300 published viral clones and other ImmuneACCESS disease sequences. The raw public data were reprocessed by TCRdb itself: fastp quality trimming at Q25, MiXCR clonotype calling, in-frame beta chains only. Under each unique CDR3 protein, matching rows form one entry showing the most common genes and DNA. The V and J calls and clone size come from TCRdb's table, not from the authors' own analysis. The sample table lists hundreds of thousands of distinct CDR3 sequences, around 84% of them with a count of one. Clones ranked in the top ten supply over 0.09% of the sample.

The sample consisted of CD8+ T cells from PBMCs. This receptor chain uses TRBV5-4 and TRBJ2-2; 8 middle bases align to TRBD1. The TCR sequence derives from a human donor with multiple sclerosis. The nucleotide sequence reads TGTGCCAGCAGCCTTCGACAGGGGATGAACACCGGGGAGCTGTTTTTT. This translates into CASSLRQGMNTGELFF.